This T cell receptor beta chain comes out of a study of monozygotic twins with cystic fibrosis. General study results and limits: Co-twins had the most similar V usage for 13 of 16 pairs, J for 8. Monozygotic CF twin pairs shared significantly more nucleotide-identical clonotypes than unrelated CF individuals did. Low clonality (median approximately 0.0095) suggested a mostly naive repertoire.

Data came from immunoSEQ multiplex PCR; TCRdb stores just in-frame clones and leaves some out. The table lists tens of thousands of clones, 96% of them singletons. About this clone: Its antigen is undetermined.

This clonotype was sampled from a girl aged 2 to 9 with cystic fibrosis. The specimen sequenced was blood.

The CDR3 protein is CASSLSRTYQETQYF. CDR3 nucleotide sequence: TGTGCCAGCAGCTTATCCAGGACATACCAAGAGACCCAGTACTTC. The chain is built from TRBV7-9 and TRBJ2-5, with a weak D call TRBD1 (5 bases). This CDR3 has 15 amino acids. V dropped 2 bases and J dropped 0 bases, with 10 bases sitting between them. Germline CDR1 is SEHNR and CDR2 is FQNEAQ (reference sequence).